The source of this T cell receptor beta chain is a study of kidney transplant recipient with SARS-CoV-2 infection. TCRdb used MiXCR to reprocess the reads, holding one entry per CDR3 protein. Among 250,000 or so distinct CDR3 sequences listed, more than 25% were seen once. In germline, CDR1 is LNHDA, CDR2 SQIVND (reference sequence). Trimming removed 4 bases from V and 1 base from J; junction bases left unmatched: 8. The CDR3 runs to 16 residues. The rearrangement uses TRBV19 and TRBJ1-1; 8 bases fit TRBD1. The sample here was a blood sample, taken at baseline and on roughly day 110 from a kidney transplant recipient. This TCR was recovered from a male patient aged 30 to 39 who had COVID-19 and was a kidney transplant recipient. Some T cells here may be from the graft donor. CDR3 loop: CASSKTGGAWNTEAFF. CDR3 nucleotide sequence: TGTGCCAGTAGTAAAACAGGGGGGGCTTGGAACACTGAAGCTTTCTTT.